A selection of T cell receptor beta chains follows, all from one sample in a study of CD8 T cells in ankylosing spondylitis. TCRdb processed the 5' RACE reads anew with MiXCR; each CDR3 protein has one entry. The data show around 390,000 distinct CDR3 sequences, about 22% seen once. Sequenced: blood, either unsorted or a sorted T cell fraction (not recorded which). All receptors derive from a male donor with ankylosing spondylitis. CDR3s include the opening cysteine and the closing phenylalanine or tryptophan. A D gene is named only where the DNA matches it firmly. Some rows mark clone size as missing; the rest say once, few, many or name a class of expanded clone.

len: 14; v_gene: TRBV7-9; d_gene: TRBD1; abundance: few; j_gene: TRBJ2-7; CDR3nt: TGTGCCAGCAACTCAGGGGGCGACTCCTACGAGCAGTACTTC; CDR3aa: CASNSGGDSYEQYF
len: 14; v_gene: TRBV19; d_gene: -; abundance: -; j_gene: TRBJ1-2; CDR3nt: TGTGCCAGTAGTGAGGACAAGAATAACTATGGCTACACCTTC; CDR3aa: CASSEDKNNYGYTF
len: 13; v_gene: TRBV7-2; d_gene: TRBD1; abundance: -; j_gene: TRBJ1-1; CDR3nt: TGTGCCAGCAGCTTAGGCGGACAGGGAAGGACCCAGTTT; CDR3aa: CASSLGGQGRTQF
len: 15; v_gene: TRBV4-3; d_gene: TRBD2; abundance: -; j_gene: TRBJ2-1; CDR3nt: TGCGCCAGCAGCCTAACTAGCGGGAGGGGGGATGAGCAGTTCTTC; CDR3aa: CASSLTSGRGDEQFF
len: 16; v_gene: TRBV5-1; d_gene: TRBD1; abundance: many; j_gene: TRBJ2-7; CDR3nt: TGCGCCAGCAGCTTGGACGGGACAGGGTGGTCCTACGAGCAGTACTTC; CDR3aa: CASSLDGTGWSYEQYF
len: 17; v_gene: TRBV28; d_gene: TRBD1; abundance: -; j_gene: TRBJ1-6; CDR3nt: TGTGCCAGCAGTTTGGGGCAGGGGGCTACCTATAATTCACCCCTCCACTTT; CDR3aa: CASSLGQGATYNSPLHF
len: 18; v_gene: TRBV4-2; d_gene: -; abundance: -; j_gene: TRBJ1-5; CDR3nt: TGTGCCAGCAGCCCCCAGGGCGATGACACTTATAGCAATCAGCCCCAGCATTTT; CDR3aa: CASSPQGDDTYSNQPQHF
len: 12; v_gene: TRBV3-1; d_gene: -; abundance: -; j_gene: TRBJ1-5; CDR3nt: TGTGCCAGCAACTCAGGGAATCAGCCCCAGCATTTT; CDR3aa: CASNSGNQPQHF
len: 19; v_gene: TRBV10-3; d_gene: TRBD2; abundance: many; j_gene: TRBJ2-1; CDR3nt: TGTGCCATCAGCCTTAGGACTAGCGGGAGGGGTTCCTCCTACAATGAGCAGTTCTTC; CDR3aa: CAISLRTSGRGSSYNEQFF
len: 15; v_gene: TRBV12-5; d_gene: -; abundance: -; j_gene: TRBJ2-2; CDR3nt: TGTGCTAGTGGGCCATCAATCTTGGGCACCGGGGAGCTGTTTTTT; CDR3aa: CASGPSILGTGELFF
len: 15; v_gene: TRBV12-3/TRBV12-4; d_gene: TRBD2; abundance: few; j_gene: TRBJ2-3; CDR3nt: TGTGCCAGCAGTTTCTCTAGCGGACGCACAGATACGCAGTATTTT; CDR3aa: CASSFSSGRTDTQYF
len: 15; v_gene: TRBV6-5; d_gene: TRBD1; abundance: few; j_gene: TRBJ2-2; CDR3nt: TGTGCCAGCAGTTACGACAGGGTAGATGCCGGGGAGCTGTTTTTT; CDR3aa: CASSYDRVDAGELFF
len: 15; v_gene: TRBV3-1; d_gene: -; abundance: -; j_gene: TRBJ2-7; CDR3nt: TGTGCCAGCAGCCAAGATATGGAAAGGGGCTACGAGCAGTACTTC; CDR3aa: CASSQDMERGYEQYF
len: 16; v_gene: TRBV15; d_gene: -; abundance: -; j_gene: TRBJ2-1; CDR3nt: TGTGCCACCAGCAGACCCAGGGTTTTCCCCTACAATGAGCAGTTCTTC; CDR3aa: CATSRPRVFPYNEQFF
len: 17; v_gene: TRBV5-5; d_gene: TRBD2; abundance: -; j_gene: TRBJ2-3; CDR3nt: TGTGCCAGCAGCACTCGGGGGGGGCTAGTGAGCACAGATACGCAGTATTTT; CDR3aa: CASSTRGGLVSTDTQYF
len: 12; v_gene: TRBV18; d_gene: -; abundance: many; j_gene: TRBJ2-7; CDR3nt: TGTGCCAGCTCACCTGAGAGCTACGAGCAGTACTTC; CDR3aa: CASSPESYEQYF
len: 15; v_gene: TRBV28; d_gene: TRBD1; abundance: -; j_gene: TRBJ1-5; CDR3nt: TGTGCCAGCAGCGAACCGGGACAGGGATATCAGCCCCAGCATTTT; CDR3aa: CASSEPGQGYQPQHF
len: 16; v_gene: TRBV2; d_gene: TRBD1; abundance: few; j_gene: TRBJ2-1; CDR3nt: TGTGCCAGCAAAGACAGGGTCACCTCTACTAACAATGAGCAGTTCTTC; CDR3aa: CASKDRVTSTNNEQFF
len: 15; v_gene: TRBV18; d_gene: -; abundance: -; j_gene: TRBJ2-3; CDR3nt: TGTGCCAGCTCACCAGGGATAGCGGGCACAGATACGCAGTATTTT; CDR3aa: CASSPGIAGTDTQYF
len: 14; v_gene: TRBV28; d_gene: TRBD1; abundance: -; j_gene: TRBJ2-7; CDR3nt: TGTGCCAGCTCCTCGGGACAGGTGCCCTACGAGCAGTACTTC; CDR3aa: CASSSGQVPYEQYF
len: 14; v_gene: TRBV20-1; d_gene: TRBD2; abundance: few; j_gene: TRBJ2-1; CDR3nt: TGCAGTGTTCCGGGACTAGCGATCTACAATGAGCAGTTCTTC; CDR3aa: CSVPGLAIYNEQFF
len: 15; v_gene: TRBV7-3; d_gene: -; abundance: -; j_gene: TRBJ2-6; CDR3nt: TGTGCCAGCAGCCCCCGCGCGTCTGGGGCCAACGTCCTGACTTTC; CDR3aa: CASSPRASGANVLTF
len: 13; v_gene: TRBV3-1; d_gene: -; abundance: few; j_gene: TRBJ2-3; CDR3nt: TGTGCCAGCAGCCAAAGACGGGATGATACGCAGTATTTT; CDR3aa: CASSQRRDDTQYF
len: 15; v_gene: TRBV12-3/TRBV12-4; d_gene: TRBD1; abundance: -; j_gene: TRBJ2-7; CDR3nt: TGTGCCAGCAGTTTAAGGACAGGGGCCCTTTCGCGGCAGTACTTC; CDR3aa: CASSLRTGALSRQYF
len: 16; v_gene: TRBV20-1; d_gene: TRBD2; abundance: many; j_gene: TRBJ2-3; CDR3nt: TGCAGTGCCAGCCCGTCGGGGCTAGCGGGATCAGATACGCAGTATTTT; CDR3aa: CSASPSGLAGSDTQYF
len: 14; v_gene: TRBV6-1; d_gene: -; abundance: few; j_gene: TRBJ2-7; CDR3nt: TGTGCCAGCAGTACCGGTCTACCGCTCTACGAGCAGTACTTC; CDR3aa: CASSTGLPLYEQYF
len: 14; v_gene: TRBV20-1; d_gene: -; abundance: few; j_gene: TRBJ1-2; CDR3nt: TGCAGTGCTTACCTACCAGGGACCACTTATGGCTACACCTTC; CDR3aa: CSAYLPGTTYGYTF
len: 13; v_gene: TRBV29-1; d_gene: TRBD1; abundance: many; j_gene: TRBJ2-5; CDR3nt: TGCAGCGTTGAAGTACAGGGGTCGGGGACCCAGTACTTC; CDR3aa: CSVEVQGSGTQYF
len: 9; v_gene: TRBV25-1; d_gene: -; abundance: many; j_gene: TRBJ2-1; CDR3nt: TGTGCCAGCAGTGCCCCGGAGTTCTTC; CDR3aa: CASSAPEFF
len: 15; v_gene: TRBV3-1; d_gene: TRBD1; abundance: -; j_gene: TRBJ2-7; CDR3nt: TGTGCCAGCAGCCAAGTGACAGGGGGTTTAAACGAGCAGTACTTC; CDR3aa: CASSQVTGGLNEQYF
len: 15; v_gene: TRBV5-1; d_gene: -; abundance: -; j_gene: TRBJ1-4; CDR3nt: TGCGCCAGCAGTTGGGGGGGGTCGAATAATGAAAAACTGTTTTTT; CDR3aa: CASSWGGSNNEKLFF
len: 16; v_gene: TRBV4-2; d_gene: TRBD2; abundance: -; j_gene: TRBJ2-1; CDR3nt: TGTGCCAGCAGCCGGGCTAGCGGGAGGTCGTCGGGCGAGCAGTTCTTC; CDR3aa: CASSRASGRSSGEQFF
len: 14; v_gene: TRBV19; d_gene: -; abundance: few; j_gene: TRBJ1-2; CDR3nt: TGTGCCAGTAGTATTGCAGTGCCAAACTATGGCTACACCTTC; CDR3aa: CASSIAVPNYGYTF
len: 16; v_gene: TRBV5-1; d_gene: -; abundance: -; j_gene: TRBJ2-2; CDR3nt: TGCGCCAGCAGCTTGGCCAGGGCAGGGGACACCGGGGAGCTGTTTTTT; CDR3aa: CASSLARAGDTGELFF
len: 12; v_gene: TRBV20-1; d_gene: -; abundance: many; j_gene: TRBJ2-1; CDR3nt: TGCAGTGCTCTGGATGGCTACAATGAGCAGTTCTTC; CDR3aa: CSALDGYNEQFF
len: 15; v_gene: TRBV7-2; d_gene: -; abundance: few; j_gene: TRBJ1-4; CDR3nt: TGTGCCAGCAGTCTAGCCGGGCGTTCCGGGGAAAAACTGTTTTTT; CDR3aa: CASSLAGRSGEKLFF
len: 17; v_gene: TRBV4-3; d_gene: TRBD1; abundance: many; j_gene: TRBJ1-1; CDR3nt: TGCGCCAGCAGCCAAGACAGGGGGCGCGGGGGTGACACTGAAGCTTTCTTT; CDR3aa: CASSQDRGRGGDTEAFF
len: 18; v_gene: TRBV29-1; d_gene: TRBD2; abundance: many; j_gene: TRBJ2-1; CDR3nt: TGCAGCGTTGAAAGACCGGTGCGGCGGGAGAGCTCCTACAATGAGCAGTTCTTC; CDR3aa: CSVERPVRRESSYNEQFF
len: 17; v_gene: TRBV24-1; d_gene: TRBD2; abundance: -; j_gene: TRBJ2-1; CDR3nt: TGTGCCACCAGTGATGCGGGACTAGCGGGGGCCTACAATGAGCAGTTCTTC; CDR3aa: CATSDAGLAGAYNEQFF
len: 14; v_gene: TRBV28; d_gene: -; abundance: -; j_gene: TRBJ2-3; CDR3nt: TGTGCCAGCAGTTTACAGGGGCTTGCAGATACGCAGTATTTT; CDR3aa: CASSLQGLADTQYF
len: 15; v_gene: TRBV18; d_gene: -; abundance: few; j_gene: TRBJ2-5; CDR3nt: TGTGCCAGCTCACCGGGGACCAGAGATTTAGAGACCCAGTACTTC; CDR3aa: CASSPGTRDLETQYF
len: 17; v_gene: TRBV21-1; d_gene: -; abundance: -; j_gene: TRBJ2-7; CDR3nt: TGTGCCAGCAGCAAAGCAGGGAAGACAGGGGGCTCCTACGAGCAGTACTTC; CDR3aa: CASSKAGKTGGSYEQYF
len: 13; v_gene: TRBV29-1; d_gene: -; abundance: many; j_gene: TRBJ2-5; CDR3nt: TGCAGCGTCCAAGGACGGTCATGGGAGACCCAGTACTTC; CDR3aa: CSVQGRSWETQYF
len: 15; v_gene: TRBV7-9; d_gene: TRBD1; abundance: -; j_gene: TRBJ2-5; CDR3nt: TGTGCCAGCAGCCTGGGACAGGGGGCGAGTGAGACCCAGTACTTC; CDR3aa: CASSLGQGASETQYF
len: 14; v_gene: TRBV10-3; d_gene: TRBD1; abundance: few; j_gene: TRBJ2-3; CDR3nt: TGTGCCACCACCGGGACAGGTGCGATTAGTACGCAGTATTTT; CDR3aa: CATTGTGAISTQYF
len: 16; v_gene: TRBV27; d_gene: TRBD2; abundance: -; j_gene: TRBJ2-3; CDR3nt: TGTGCCAGCAGCACGCTAGCGGGAGGAATCACAGATACGCAGTATTTT; CDR3aa: CASSTLAGGITDTQYF
len: 13; v_gene: TRBV7-2; d_gene: -; abundance: -; j_gene: TRBJ2-2; CDR3nt: TGTGCCAGCAGCTTAGCGGGGATGCGGGAGCTGTTTTTT; CDR3aa: CASSLAGMRELFF
len: 14; v_gene: TRBV6-1; d_gene: TRBD1; abundance: -; j_gene: TRBJ2-7; CDR3nt: TGTGCCAGCAGCCGTCGACAGGGAACCTACGAGCAGTACTTC; CDR3aa: CASSRRQGTYEQYF
len: 16; v_gene: TRBV7-6; d_gene: TRBD1; abundance: few; j_gene: TRBJ2-3; CDR3nt: TGTGCCAGCAGCTTAGGGACAGGGTTCAGCACAGATACGCAGTATTTT; CDR3aa: CASSLGTGFSTDTQYF